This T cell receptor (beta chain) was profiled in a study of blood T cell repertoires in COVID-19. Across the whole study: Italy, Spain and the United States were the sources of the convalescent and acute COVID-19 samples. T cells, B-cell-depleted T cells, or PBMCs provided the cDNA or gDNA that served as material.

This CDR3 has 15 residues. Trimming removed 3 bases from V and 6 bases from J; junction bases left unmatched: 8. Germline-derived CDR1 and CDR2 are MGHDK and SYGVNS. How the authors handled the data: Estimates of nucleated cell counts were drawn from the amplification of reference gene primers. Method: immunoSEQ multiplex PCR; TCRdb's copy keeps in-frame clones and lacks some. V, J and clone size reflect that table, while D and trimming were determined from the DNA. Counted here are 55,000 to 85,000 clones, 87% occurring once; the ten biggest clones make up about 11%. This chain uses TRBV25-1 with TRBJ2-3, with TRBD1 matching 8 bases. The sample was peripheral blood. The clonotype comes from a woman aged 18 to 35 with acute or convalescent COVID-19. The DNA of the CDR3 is TGTGCCAGCAGTGATCTCTCGGACAGGGAGGATACGCAGTATTTT. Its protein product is CASSDLSDREDTQYF.